These 31 T cell receptor beta chains were sequenced from one sample in a study of CD4 T cells in relation to SARS-CoV-2 and coronaviruses. These TCRs' antigens remain unknown. CD4+ T cells from unexposed donors were obtained before the COVID-19 pandemic (2011-2018). After ten to eleven days of culture, CD4+ T cells were isolated. TCRdb keeps only in-frame clones here, not all; method: immunoSEQ multiplex PCR. Among about 26,000 clones, 75% to 80% were seen once, and the ten largest hold 15% to 20%. Material: CD4+ T cells from PBMCs, cultured in vitro. The receptors were gathered from a human donor in good health.

The V gene is TRBV7-9, the J gene TRBJ1-1; 8 bases align to TRBD1. Unmatched junction bases numbered 7, after V lost 4 bases and J lost 6 bases. CDR1 and CDR2 (germline): SEHNR, FQNEAQ (reference sequence). The CDR3 covers 14 residues. The CDR3 loop reads CASSYGQGLAEAFF. The DNA for the CDR3 is TGTGCCAGCAGCTACGGACAGGGACTCGCTGAAGCTTTCTTT.

The chain has TRBV6-2 or TRBV6-3 and TRBJ1-2, with D perhaps matching TRBD1 (5 bases). The CDR3 is 13 residues long. Germline V gene data show CDR1 as MNHEY and CDR2 as SVGEGT. With 4 bases removed from V and 4 bases from J, the gap between germline ends came to 10 bases. The CDR3: CASSFDSGYGYTF. CDR3 DNA sequence: TGTGCCAGCAGTTTTGACAGCGGCTATGGCTACACCTTC.

This rearrangement joins TRBV7-2 to TRBJ2-3; D is perhaps TRBD1 or TRBD2 (6 bases each). Germline CDR1 is SGHTA and CDR2 is FQGNSA. The length of the CDR3 is 19 residues. Trimming took 1 base from V and 1 from J, leaving 21 bases between them. The DNA of the CDR3 is TGTGCCAGCAGCTTAGTGTATCATGGTGGGGGGCGGCGCACAGATACGCAGTATTTT. Translation: CASSLVYHGGGRRTDTQYF. The complete variable domain, with remaining parts taken from reference TRBV7-2 and TRBJ2-3, reads GAGVSQSPSNKVTEKGKDVELRCDPISGHTALYWYRQSLGQGLEFLIYFQGNSAPDKSGLPSDRFSAERTGGSVSTLTIQRTQQEDSAVYLCASSLVYHGGGRRTDTQYFGPGTRLTVL.

V and J are TRBV5-1 and TRBJ2-5; no definite D call. The germline CDR1 and CDR2 sequences are SGHRS and YFSETQ. This CDR3 region has 13 residues. The V end was cut by 2 bases, the J end by 0 bases, with 5 bases between. CDR3 bases: TGCGCCAGCAGCTTTACAGACCAAGAGACCCAGTACTTC. Its translation is CASSFTDQETQYF.

The chain recombines TRBV6-2 or TRBV6-3 with TRBJ1-1; 7 bases are a match to TRBD1. The CDR3 has 14 amino acids. Germline-derived CDR1 and CDR2 are MNHEY and SVGEGT. Unmatched junction bases numbered 9, after V lost 2 bases and J lost 9 bases. Here the CDR3 reads CASSYPDRDSKAFF. CDR3 nucleotides: TGTGCCAGCAGTTACCCTGACCGGGACAGTAAAGCTTTCTTT.

The chain uses TRBV5-1 and TRBJ1-6; possibly TRBD1 for D (5 bases). V was cut by 0 bases and J by 15 bases, with 22 bases left in between. Germline V gives CDR1 SGHRS, CDR2 YFSETQ. The CDR3 is made up of 16 amino acids. CDR3: CASSLARGGAQSGLHF. The CDR3 region has the DNA TGCGCCAGCAGCTTGGCCAGAGGCGGGGCCCAGTCTGGCCTCCACTTT.

This clone has just one count. This chain links TRBV5-4 with TRBJ2-3; D is possibly TRBD1 or TRBD2 (6 bases each). This CDR3 comprises 17 residues. In germline, CDR1 is SGHNT, CDR2 YYREEE (reference sequence). Trimming removed 3 bases at V and 3 bases at J, with 20 bases between. CDR3 nucleotides: TGTGCCAGCAGCTCCCCTGTATGGGGGGCAGAGACAGATACGCAGTATTTT. Its protein product is CASSSPVWGAETDTQYF. Based on the CDR3 plus reference TRBV5-4 and TRBJ2-3, the full variable domain is ETGVTQSPTHLIKTRGQQVTLRCSSQSGHNTVSWYQQALGQGPQFIFQYYREEENGRGNFPPRFSGLQFPNYSSELNVNALELDDSALYLCASSSPVWGAETDTQYFGPGTRLTVL.

The chain is built from TRBV5-1 and TRBJ2-1; 11 bases agree with TRBD2. The V gene end was trimmed by 0 bases and the J gene end by 4 bases; junction bases not matched to a gene: 3. Germline-derived CDR1 and CDR2 are SGHRS and YFSETQ. The CDR3 loop spans 16 amino acids. The CDR3 DNA reads TGCGCCAGCAGCTTGGCCCGACTAGCGGGGTACAATGAGCAGTTCTTC. This translates into CASSLARLAGYNEQFF.

The chain uses TRBV11-2 and TRBJ2-7, with 9 bases identical to TRBD2. Germline assignment: CDR1 SGHAT and CDR2 FQNNGV. The ends lost 4 bases at V and 4 bases at J; junction bases unmatched: 5. The CDR3 runs to 14 residues. CDR3 nucleotide sequence: TGTGCCAGCAGCTGGACAGCGGGGGGATACGAGCAGTACTTC. Amino acid sequence: CASSWTAGGYEQYF.

The rearrangement joins TRBV19 to TRBJ1-3; 8 bases match TRBD1. V shed 9 bases and J 7 bases; nucleotides not matched to a gene: 5. The CDR3 consists of 12 residues. In germline, CDR1 is LNHDA, CDR2 SQIVND (reference sequence). The DNA of the CDR3 is TGTGCCAGCACCACAGGGGGGAACACCATATATTTT. This gives the protein CASTTGGNTIYF.

V and J are TRBV21-1 and TRBJ2-3; the DNA was not used to check the table's D call, TRBD2. TRBV21-1 is deemed a pseudogene. This CDR3 is built from 17 residues. The CDR3 protein is CASSSTRTSGSTDTQYF. For the CDR3, the DNA is TGTGCCAGCAGCTCCACTCGGACTAGCGGGAGCACAGATACGCAGTATTTT.

This chain links TRBV5-1 with TRBJ2-1; D gene unclear. V dropped 0 bases and J dropped 0 bases, with 7 bases sitting between them. The CDR3 contains 15 residues. Germline CDR1 and CDR2: SGHRS and YFSETQ. This CDR3 is CASSLAGDSYNEQFF. CDR3 DNA: TGCGCCAGCAGCTTGGCCGGAGACTCCTACAATGAGCAGTTCTTC.

This clone was seen a few times. DNA of the CDR3: TGTGCCAGCAGCTTGTCCAGGGATAACATTCAGTACTTC. Translating it yields CASSLSRDNIQYF. This chain joins TRBV7-9 and TRBJ2-4; D is perhaps TRBD1 (5 bases). The V end was cut by 3 bases, the J end by 7 bases, with 10 bases between. CDR1 and CDR2 from the germline V gene are SEHNR and FQNEAQ (reference sequence). CDR3 length equals 13 residues.

The J gene is TRBJ2-2, the V gene TRBV9; no reliable D call. This CDR3 comprises 15 residues. In germline, CDR1 is SGDLS, CDR2 YYNGEE. With 5 bases removed from V and 3 bases from J, the gap between germline ends came to 14 bases. The DNA for the CDR3 is TGTGCCAGCAGTTCGGGTTTCTCGTACACCGGGGAGCTGTTTTTT. Amino acids: CASSSGFSYTGELFF.

The rearrangement joins TRBV6-5 to TRBJ2-7; 10 nucleotides line up with TRBD2. The CDR3 has 15 residues. Germline CDR1 is MNHEY and CDR2 is SVGAGI. Germline trimming cut 8 bases from V and 4 bases from J; bases unmatched to any gene: 11. CDR3 sequence: CASRPGRTSGYEQYF. The CDR3 region has the DNA TGTGCCAGCCGCCCAGGTCGGACTAGCGGATACGAGCAGTACTTC.

The rearrangement joins TRBV7-9 to TRBJ1-1; D is uncertain. The CDR3 is 13 residues long. V lost 3 bases, J lost 3 bases, and 8 bases lay in between. CDR1 is SEHNR, CDR2 FQNEAQ, per germline (reference sequence). In DNA form, the CDR3 reads TGTGCCAGCAGCTTCGTCCGGGACACTGAAGCTTTCTTT. It is translated as CASSFVRDTEAFF.

The chain uses TRBV7-2 and TRBJ1-5; D perhaps matches TRBD1 (6 bases). The germline V and J ends were trimmed by 5 bases and 6 bases, with 11 bases remaining between them. This CDR3 region has 13 residues. Germline values: CDR1 SGHTA, CDR2 FQGNSA. CDR3 sequence: CASSAQQGQPQHF. The DNA of the CDR3 is TGTGCCAGCAGCGCGCAACAGGGTCAGCCCCAGCATTTT.

This clone came up a few times. This chain links TRBV5-1 with TRBJ1-2; no clear D gene. V lost 0 bases and J 4 bases, leaving 7 bases between the germline ends. The CDR3 is 13 amino acids. Germline V gives CDR1 SGHRS, CDR2 YFSETQ. In DNA, the CDR3 is TGCGCCAGCAGCTTGGAGGTGGCCTATGGCTACACCTTC. Translated: CASSLEVAYGYTF.

The rearrangement links TRBV4-1 to TRBJ2-5; 8 nucleotides align to TRBD1. The CDR3 is 18 residues long. V trimming: 2 bases; J trimming: 4 bases; junction bases outside the gene matches: 15. Germline V gene data show CDR1 as MGHRA and CDR2 as YSYEKL. CDR3 sequence reads: CASSQQDRGHAGGETQYF. CDR3 nucleotide sequence: TGCGCCAGCAGCCAACAAGACAGGGGACACGCCGGGGGAGAGACCCAGTACTTC.

The rearrangement links TRBV6-5 to TRBJ1-2; TRBD1 might be the D (5 bases). The CDR3 extends over 15 amino acids. Trimming took 6 bases from V and 4 from J, leaving 18 bases between them. Germline-derived CDR1 and CDR2 are MNHEY and SVGAGI. For the CDR3, the DNA is TGTGCCAGCAGCGAGAATGATGGGGACGGCTATGGCTACACCTTC. Its protein product is CASSENDGDGYGYTF.

About this clone: An end of the junction differs from the germline gene, which may be a read error. This chain joins TRBV29-1 and TRBJ2-7, with TRBD1 matching 7 bases. Germline CDR1 reads SQVTM; CDR2 reads ANQGSEA. CDR3 length: 13 amino acids. The CDR3 reads CSVRQGTSSEQYF. CDR3 in DNA: TGCAGCGTCCGACAGGGTACGTCCTCCGAGCAGTACTTC.

This rearrangement joins TRBV29-1 to TRBJ2-7; tentative D call: TRBD1 (6 bases). V gave up 3 bases and J gave up 1 base, with 10 bases separating them. This CDR3 region has 13 residues. Per germline, CDR1 SQVTM and CDR2 ANQGSEA. The CDR3 coding sequence is TGCAGCGTTGACGTGGGGACATCCTACGAGCAGTACTTC. Translating gives CSVDVGTSYEQYF.

The rearrangement joins TRBV30 to TRBJ1-2; D call uncertain. CDR1 GTSNPN and CDR2 SVGIG come from the germline V gene (reference sequence). The CDR3 runs 13 residues. Trimming stripped 0 bases from V and 7 bases from J, with 12 bases between. CDR3 sequence reads: CAWSVTPPGGYTF. CDR3 coding DNA: TGTGCCTGGAGTGTCACCCCCCCCGGTGGCTACACCTTC.

The chain joins TRBV7-7 to TRBJ2-2; D possibly corresponds to TRBD2 (7 bases). Germline loops: CDR1 SSHAT, CDR2 FNYEAQ (reference sequence). The V end lost 0 bases, the J end lost 3 bases, and 11 bases lay between the germline ends. This CDR3 comprises 16 residues. The CDR3 nucleotides are TGTGCCAGCAGCTTAGCGGGGGGGCCTGACACCGGGGAGCTGTTTTTT. Its protein product is CASSLAGGPDTGELFF.

The J gene is TRBJ2-3, the V gene TRBV6-5, with 9 bases identical to TRBD2. The germline V gene encodes CDR1 MNHEY and CDR2 SVGAGI. This CDR3 has 14 residues. V was pared by 6 bases and J by 5 bases, with 6 bases of the junction left unmatched. DNA for the CDR3: TGTGCCAGCAGCAGAGGACTAGCGAAAGATACGCAGTATTTT. Amino acid sequence: CASSRGLAKDTQYF.

This rearrangement joins TRBV6-1 to TRBJ2-7; 9 nucleotides align to TRBD1. The CDR3 loop spans 16 amino acids. Germline CDR1 is MNHNS and CDR2 is SASEGT. Trimming took 4 bases from V and 3 from J; bases not matched to a gene: 10. DNA for the CDR3: TGTGCCAGCAGTGGCCAACCGGGACAGGGAGGCTACGAGCAGTACTTC. It specifies CASSGQPGQGGYEQYF.

The chain employs TRBV6-5 and TRBJ2-7; 11 nucleotides match TRBD2. The CDR3 is 15 amino acids. V dropped 7 bases and J dropped 4; count of bases not matched to a gene: 9. Germline CDR1 is MNHEY and CDR2 is SVGAGI. The CDR3 protein is CASTSLAGDGYEQYF. As DNA, the CDR3 is TGTGCCAGCACCTCACTAGCGGGAGATGGTTACGAGCAGTACTTC.

The gene calls are TRBV6-6 and TRBJ2-7; 11 bases fit TRBD1. This CDR3 has 14 amino acids. Germline V gives CDR1 MNHNY, CDR2 SVGAGI (reference sequence). The V segment lost 10 bases and the J segment 2 bases; nucleotides outside the gene matches: 7. CDR3 sequence reads: CATLLGQGAYEQYF. The CDR3 coding sequence is TGTGCCACCTTATTGGGACAGGGGGCCTACGAGCAGTACTTC.

This clone appeared a few times. The chain uses TRBV11-2 and TRBJ2-2; D possibly matches TRBD1 or TRBD2 (5 bases each). This CDR3 comprises 14 residues. V shed 5 bases and J shed 3 bases, with 10 bases lying between them. CDR1 and CDR2 (germline): SGHAT, FQNNGV. The CDR3 DNA reads as TGTGCCAGCAGCACCGGGACCTACACCGGGGAGCTGTTTTTT. Translated, it gives CASSTGTYTGELFF.

J is TRBJ2-5 and V is TRBV4-3, with D uncertain. The V and J ends lost 4 bases and 1 base respectively, with 7 bases between them. Germline-derived CDR1 and CDR2 are LGHNA and YSLEER. The CDR3 has 13 amino acids. This chain's CDR3 is CASSPRAQETQYF. The CDR3 bases are TGCGCCAGCAGCCCCCGGGCCCAAGAGACCCAGTACTTC.

This clone appeared a single time. The chain carries TRBV10-3 and TRBJ2-1; TRBD1 matches 9 bases. Germline-derived CDR1 and CDR2 are ENHRY and SYGVKD. Losses at the gene ends were 3 bases for V and 6 bases for J; bases not matched to a gene: 6. The CDR3 covers 15 residues. CDR3 loop: CAISDRDRVANEQFF. CDR3 bases: TGTGCCATCAGTGATAGGGACAGGGTAGCCAATGAGCAGTTCTTC.